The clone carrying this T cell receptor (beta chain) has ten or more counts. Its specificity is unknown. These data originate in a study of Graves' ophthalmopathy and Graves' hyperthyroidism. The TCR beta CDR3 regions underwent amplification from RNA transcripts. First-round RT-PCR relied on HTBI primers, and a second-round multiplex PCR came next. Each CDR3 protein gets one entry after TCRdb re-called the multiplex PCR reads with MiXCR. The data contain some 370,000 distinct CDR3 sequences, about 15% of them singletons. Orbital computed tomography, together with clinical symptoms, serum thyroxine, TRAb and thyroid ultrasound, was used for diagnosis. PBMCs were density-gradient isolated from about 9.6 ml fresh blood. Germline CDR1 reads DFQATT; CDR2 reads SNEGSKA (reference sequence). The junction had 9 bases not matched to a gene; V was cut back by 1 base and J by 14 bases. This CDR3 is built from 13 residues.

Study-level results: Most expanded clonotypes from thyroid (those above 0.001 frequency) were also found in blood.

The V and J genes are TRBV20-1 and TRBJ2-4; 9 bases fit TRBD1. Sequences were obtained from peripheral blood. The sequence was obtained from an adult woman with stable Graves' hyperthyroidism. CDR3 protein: CSARGGQGRIKYF. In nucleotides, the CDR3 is TGCAGTGCTAGAGGGGGACAGGGCAGAATTAAGTACTTC.